This T cell receptor (beta chain) was identified in a study of post-analysis software for immune sequencing data. Study-wide context: Relapsing-remitting, secondary progressive and progressive-relapsing courses of multiple sclerosis were included. Findings and limits, study-wide: Relative to controls, patients had 5 or 6 TRBV segments at higher frequency, with TRBV5-6, TRBV5-1 and TRBV20-1 among these. Same-batch preparations were strongly co-clustered by F measure.

Trimming cost V 0 bases and J 7 bases, with 16 bases left between them. The CDR3 length is 15 residues. Germline-derived CDR1 and CDR2 are MGHRA and YSYEKL. A remark on this clonotype: Its target is not known. Being one base from a much bigger clone, this may be a read error.

TCR beta libraries were prepared from cDNA with unique molecular identifiers. Each batch of roughly 0.9 to 11 million T cells produced hundreds of thousands of cDNA molecules. TCRdb independently ran MiXCR on the PCR reads; one entry per CDR3 protein. This table holds some 190,000 distinct CDR3 sequences, about 30% found once. Input material: blood. This TCR came from a girl aged 2 to 17 with multiple sclerosis. The rearrangement uses TRBV4-1 and TRBJ2-7; D possibly uses TRBD1 or TRBD2 (5 bases each). The CDR3 region is CASSQEWGTQGEQYF. CDR3 DNA sequence: TGCGCCAGCAGCCAAGAGTGGGGGACCCAAGGTGAGCAGTACTTC.